This TCR beta chain is drawn from a study of cytomegalovirus exposure and HLA in healthy donors. Trimming took off 2 bases at V and 0 bases at J, with 5 bases between the two ends. This CDR3 comprises 13 residues. Germline CDR1 reads SGHRS; CDR2 reads YFSETQ. Vbeta (60) and Jbeta (13) primers were used in the PCR. The repertoire was sequenced with immunoSEQ multiplex PCR; TCRdb's copy has only in-frame clones and lacks some. This sample's table reports over 100,000 clones. The chain employs TRBV5-1 and TRBJ1-1; D not resolved. This sequence originates from a young man in good health and CMV-seronegative. Sample: PBMCs. The CDR3, as DNA: TGCGCCAGCAGCTTTATAGTGAACACTGAAGCTTTCTTT. It codes for CASSFIVNTEAFF.